This TCR beta chain originates from a study of cytomegalovirus exposure and HLA in healthy donors. V dropped 1 base and J dropped 9 bases, with 13 bases sitting between them. CDR3 length equals 14 residues. Per the germline V gene, CDR1 is SGHTA and CDR2 is FQGTGA. The PCR employed 60 Vbeta primers together with 13 Jbeta primers. Profiled with immunoSEQ multiplex PCR; TCRdb holds only in-frame clones, not every one. The data show some 200,000 clones, 55% to 75% seen once. The chain links TRBV7-3 to TRBJ2-1; D is possibly TRBD1 (5 bases). Sequencing input: PBMCs. The TCR comes from a man in his forties in good health and CMV-seropositive. In DNA form, the CDR3 reads TGTGCCAGCAGCTTAAAGGGTCAGGGCGGTGAGCAGTTCTTC. Protein product: CASSLKGQGGEQFF.